Shown below are 4 T cell receptor beta chains from a single sample sequenced in a study of vaccination and CD4 T cells after COVID-19. Their antigens remain unidentified. As for treatment: roughly ten-day PBMC culture with coronavirus spike peptide pools or control peptides (ViraFEST assay). An Oncomine TCR Beta short-read assay was used to sequence the DNA from cultured CD4+ T cells. Via MiXCR, TCRdb re-called the PCR reads, giving one row per CDR3 protein. The sample shows about 13,000 distinct CDR3 sequences, roughly two fifths of them seen only once. Source material: CD4+ T cells from blood, cultured in vitro. The source is a human donor who had recovered from COVID-19.

This clonotype is judged medium-sized. The genes are TRBV7-6 and TRBJ2-7; 7 bases fit TRBD2. CDR1 is SGHVS and CDR2 is FNYEAQ in the germline V gene. There are 13 residues in the CDR3. After removal of 5 bases from V and 2 bases from J, the junction contained 3 bases not matched to a gene. CDR3 protein: CASSRGLAYEQYF. The CDR3 region has the DNA TGTGCCAGCAGCCGCGGACTAGCCTACGAGCAGTACTTC.

The J gene is TRBJ1-2, the V gene TRBV12-3 or TRBV12-4; 10 bases match TRBD1. The CDR3 runs 14 residues. The V segment lost 5 bases and the J segment 4 bases; nucleotides outside the gene matches: 4. CDR3 in amino acids: CASSPGQGGYGYTF. The CDR3 bases are TGTGCCAGCAGTCCCGGACAGGGGGGCTATGGCTACACCTTC.

This clonotype showed up just a few times. The rearrangement joins TRBV15 to TRBJ1-5; D unresolved. Germline V gives CDR1 LNHNV, CDR2 YYDKDF (reference sequence). Trimming shortened V by 2 bases and J by 4 bases, and 6 bases separated the two germline ends. CDR3 length equals 13 residues. CDR3 in DNA: TGTGCCACCAGCAGAAAGCAGAATCAGCCCCAGCATTTT. Its translation is CATSRKQNQPQHF.

This rearrangement joins TRBV2 to TRBJ1-2, with 10 nucleotides matching TRBD1. The CDR3 loop spans 14 amino acids. Trimming removed 6 bases from V and 2 bases from J; junction bases left unmatched: 3. CDR1 and CDR2 (germline): SNHLY, FYNNEI. DNA of the CDR3: TGTGCCAGCAGACCGGGACAGGGGAACTATGGCTACACCTTC. Amino acids: CASRPGQGNYGYTF.